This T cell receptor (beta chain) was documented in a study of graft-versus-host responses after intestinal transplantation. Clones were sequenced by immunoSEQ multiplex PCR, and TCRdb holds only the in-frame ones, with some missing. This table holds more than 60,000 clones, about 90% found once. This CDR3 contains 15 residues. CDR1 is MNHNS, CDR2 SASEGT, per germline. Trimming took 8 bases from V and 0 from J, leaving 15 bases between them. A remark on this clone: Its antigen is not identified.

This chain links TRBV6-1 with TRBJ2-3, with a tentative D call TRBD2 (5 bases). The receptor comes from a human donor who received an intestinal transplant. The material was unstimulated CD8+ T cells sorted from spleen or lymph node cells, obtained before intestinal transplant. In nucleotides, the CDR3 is TGTGCCAGCCCCAAGAGCGGAACTAGCACAGATACGCAGTATTTT. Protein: CASPKSGTSTDTQYF.